The table lists the clone carrying this T cell receptor beta chain with a count of one. The sample comes from a study of blood T cell repertoires in COVID-19. Study overall: In each case, the material was cDNA or gDNA derived from T cells, B-cell-depleted T cells, or PBMCs.

CDR1 is SEHNR, CDR2 FQNEAQ, per germline (reference sequence). V was clipped by 3 bases and J by 5 bases, with 13 bases between them. This CDR3 comprises 14 residues. In the original analysis: Amplification of reference gene primers was used by the study to estimate nucleated cell counts. TCRdb's copy holds only in-frame clones and misses some; the assay was immunoSEQ multiplex PCR. V, J and clone size derive from that table, while D and trimming were established from the DNA sequence. Among fewer than 25,000 clones listed, more than 90% were seen once. Sequenced: peripheral blood. The clonotype originates from a human donor in a cohort sampled during active COVID-19. The chain carries TRBV7-9 and TRBJ2-5; D perhaps matches TRBD2 (5 bases). The CDR3: CASSFEWERETQYF. For the CDR3, the DNA is TGTGCCAGCAGCTTCGAATGGGAGCGGGAGACCCAGTACTTC.